The 23 T cell receptor beta chains reported below all come from one sample, sequenced in a study of T cell repertoires in cytomegalovirus infection. These receptors' antigens are unknown. TCRdb itself ran the reads through MiXCR, one entry per CDR3 protein. Of 200,000 to 250,000 distinct CDR3 sequences in the sample, less than 50% are singletons; the top ten hold approximately 60%. Source: CD8+ T cells from cultured PBMCs, taken from culture after CMV antigen stimulation. These receptors came from a human donor in good health (CMV status not recorded). Some clones in this sample may be carry-over from other donors' samples.

This clonotype appeared a few times. The chain couples TRBV7-8 to TRBJ2-7; a possible D gene is TRBD2 (6 bases). Trimming shortened V by 4 bases and J by 6 bases, and 13 bases separated the two germline ends. CDR1 and CDR2 from the germline V gene are SGHVS and FQNEAQ. The CDR3 totals 13 residues. The CDR3 reads CASSSTSFGEQYF. CDR3 coding DNA: TGTGCCAGCAGCTCGACTAGTTTCGGCGAGCAGTACTTC.

The chain employs TRBV5-1 and TRBJ2-1; the D gene is possibly TRBD2 (5 bases). The CDR3 runs 15 residues. V lost 1 base and J 9 bases, leaving 17 bases between the germline ends. Germline lookup yields CDR1 SGHRS and CDR2 YFSETQ. In DNA form, the CDR3 reads TGCGCCAGCAGCTTGCGGCGGGTAAGCGTTGGTGAGCAGTTCTTC. Amino acid sequence: CASSLRRVSVGEQFF.

Points on this clonotype: The junction shows a germline mismatch at one end, possibly a read error. The chain has TRBV5-6 and TRBJ1-2, with D uncertain. The CDR3 spans 15 residues. CDR1 is SGHDT and CDR2 is YYEEEE in the germline V gene. CDR3 residues: CASSLRRRTYYGYTF. The CDR3 DNA reads as TGTGCCAGCAGCTTACGACGTCGGACCTACTACGGCTACACCTTC. The whole variable domain, filled in from reference TRBV5-6 and TRBJ1-2, reads DAGVTQSPTHLIKTRGQQVTLRCSPKSGHDTVSWYQQALGQGPQFIFQYYEEEERQRGNFPDRFSGHQFPNYSSELNVNALLLGDSALYLCASSLRRRTYYGYTFGSGTRLTVV.

The chain has TRBV4-1 and TRBJ1-1; 9 bases agree with TRBD1. The CDR3 extends over 15 amino acids. Germline V gene lookup returns CDR1 MGHRA and CDR2 YSYEKL. V was clipped by 2 bases and J by 5 bases; unmatched bases: 6. In DNA, the CDR3 is TGCGCCAGCAGCCAACCCGGGACAGGGTATACTGAAGCTTTCTTT. The encoded protein is CASSQPGTGYTEAFF.

The chain carries TRBV29-1 and TRBJ2-7; 11 nucleotides line up with TRBD2. The CDR3 covers 14 residues. CDR1 SQVTM and CDR2 ANQGSEA come from the germline V gene. V lost 6 bases and J lost 3; bases outside the gene matches: 7. In nucleotides, the CDR3 is TGCAGCGTACTCACTAGCGGGAGTATCTACGAGCAGTACTTC. Amino acids: CSVLTSGSIYEQYF.

This clonotype came up a few times. V gene TRBV12-5 combines with J gene TRBJ2-1; D perhaps matches TRBD2 (5 bases). Germline V CDR1 and CDR2: LGHNT, FRNRAP. The CDR3 is 13 amino acids. V was shortened by 0 bases and J by 9 bases, with 9 bases between the two germline ends. CDR3 protein: CASGLVRGFEQFF. The CDR3 DNA reads TGTGCTAGTGGTTTGGTACGCGGGTTTGAGCAGTTCTTC. Full variable domain (remainder filled in from reference TRBV12-5 and TRBJ2-1): DARVTQTPRHKVTEMGQEVTMRCQPILGHNTVFWYRQTMMQGLELLAYFRNRAPLDDSGMPKDRFSAEMPDATLATLKIQPSEPRDSAVYFCASGLVRGFEQFFGPGTRLTVL.

In its sample, this clonotype was seen once. The chain carries TRBV12-3 or TRBV12-4 and TRBJ1-5; the match to TRBD1 covers 8 bases. The V segment lost 7 bases and the J segment 4 bases; nucleotides outside the gene matches: 18. CDR3 length equals 18 residues. DNA of the CDR3: TGTGCCAGCAACCACTCCCGGAGGACAGGGAGCGTTAATCAGCCCCAGCATTTT. Amino acids: CASNHSRRTGSVNQPQHF.

This clonotype was observed a handful of times. The chain carries TRBV7-2 and TRBJ2-5; D is ambiguous. The CDR3 has 13 residues. With 4 bases removed from V and 0 bases from J, the gap between germline ends came to 6 bases. The germline CDR1 and CDR2 sequences are SGHTA and FQGNSA. CDR3 DNA: TGTGCCAGCAGCTGGACGAACCAAGAGACCCAGTACTTC. Translating gives CASSWTNQETQYF.

The chain recombines TRBV4-2 with TRBJ2-1; tentatively, D is TRBD2 (7 bases). The V gene's germline CDR1 is LGHNA and CDR2 YNFKEQ. V was clipped by 4 bases and J by 8 bases, with 21 bases between them. The CDR3 consists of 16 residues. In nucleotides, the CDR3 is TGTGCCAGCAGCCCCGATGAGGGGGAGGGCCGCGATGAGCAGTTCTTC. Translating gives CASSPDEGEGRDEQFF.

This chain uses TRBV12-3 or TRBV12-4 with TRBJ2-1; 7 bases map to TRBD2. This CDR3 has 14 residues. This chain's CDR3 is CATLGGCQYNEQFF. CDR3 sequence (DNA): TGTGCAACCCTGGGGGGGTGCCAATACAATGAGCAGTTCTTC.

This sequence joins TRBV19 and TRBJ1-2; D uncertain. The CDR3 has 13 amino acids. The V gene lost 3 bases and the J gene lost 4 bases, with 9 bases spanning the gap. Per the germline V gene, CDR1 is LNHDA and CDR2 is SQIVND (reference sequence). CDR3 sequence: CASSMAALYGYTF. CDR3 DNA: TGTGCCAGTAGTATGGCAGCACTCTATGGCTACACCTTC.

In this sample, this clonotype turned up a few times. This chain connects TRBV28 to TRBJ1-2; D is undetermined. V lost 2 bases and J lost 4, with 14 bases in between. Germline-derived CDR1 and CDR2 are MDHEN and SYDVKM. The CDR3 extends over 15 amino acids. The CDR3 reads CASSLAGNSPYGYTF. The CDR3 DNA sequence: TGTGCCAGCAGTTTAGCGGGCAATTCCCCCTATGGCTACACCTTC.

The chain combines TRBV20-1 with TRBJ2-7; 9 bases are shared with TRBD2. CDR3 size: 15 residues. The V gene's germline CDR1 is DFQATT and CDR2 SNEGSKA (reference sequence). V gave up 5 bases and J gave up 0 bases; unmatched junction bases: 8. The CDR3 DNA sequence: TGCAGTGCTTGGAGACTAGCGGTTTCCTCCTACGAGCAGTACTTC. Translated, it gives CSAWRLAVSSYEQYF.

This clonotype was observed at least ten times. The chain has TRBV29-1 and TRBJ1-2; weak D call: TRBD1 (5 bases). Between the trimmed V and J ends, which lost 6 bases and 4 bases, there was a span of 12 bases. CDR3 length: 12 residues. Germline V gene sequence: CDR1 SQVTM, CDR2 ANQGSEA. Here the CDR3 reads CSVPAGGYGYTF. CDR3 DNA: TGCAGCGTCCCAGCGGGGGGCTATGGCTACACCTTC.

Ten or more counts support this clonotype. The rearrangement links TRBV7-6 to TRBJ1-1; D remains ambiguous. In germline, CDR1 is SGHVS, CDR2 FNYEAQ. The CDR3 runs 11 residues. V was trimmed by 1 base and J by 8 bases, leaving 5 bases between them. CDR3 coding DNA: TGTGCCAGCAGCTTAGGAGGGGAAGCTTTCTTT. Translation: CASSLGGEAFF.

The V call is TRBV27, the J call TRBJ1-6, with 8 bases lining up with TRBD1. V was clipped by 0 bases and J by 10 bases; unmatched bases: 5. Germline-derived CDR1 and CDR2 are MNHEY and SMNVEV (reference sequence). This CDR3 spans 15 amino acids. The CDR3 sequence is CASSLSTGDRSPLHF. CDR3 DNA: TGTGCCAGCAGTTTATCGACAGGGGATCGCTCACCCCTCCACTTT.

The genes are TRBV7-4 and TRBJ1-2, with D possibly being TRBD1 (6 bases). V lost 6 bases and J 3 bases, leaving 14 bases between the germline ends. The CDR3 length is 14 residues. The germline V gene has CDR1 SGHVT and CDR2 SQSDAQ. CDR3 in amino acids: CASSLTGADYGYTF. The CDR3 coding sequence is TGTGCCAGCAGTTTAACGGGGGCGGACTATGGCTACACCTTC.

This clonotype showed up just a few times. V gene TRBV28 combines with J gene TRBJ1-2; no clear D. The CDR3 has 15 residues. V shed 4 bases and J shed 1 base, with 13 bases lying between them. Germline-derived CDR1 and CDR2 are MDHEN and SYDVKM. For the CDR3, the DNA is TGTGCCAGCAGTTCCAAAAGCCCACTTAACTATGGCTACACCTTC. Translating it yields CASSSKSPLNYGYTF.

The chain employs TRBV19 and TRBJ1-2; D not certain. The CDR3 covers 12 residues. Germline V gene lookup returns CDR1 LNHDA and CDR2 SQIVND (reference sequence). The germline V and J ends were trimmed by 10 bases and 5 bases, with 14 bases remaining between them. CDR3 amino acids: CATGRVRYGYTF. CDR3 sequence (DNA): TGTGCCACTGGACGGGTTCGGTATGGCTACACCTTC.

This chain connects TRBV19 to TRBJ1-2; D possibly corresponds to TRBD1 (6 bases). The germline gives CDR1 LNHDA, CDR2 SQIVND (reference sequence). The CDR3 contains 12 residues. Trimming left V 10 bases short and J 4 bases short, with 13 bases between. Here the CDR3 DNA reads TGTGCCACCAGACAGGCGGCCTATGGCTACACCTTC. Amino acid sequence: CATRQAAYGYTF.

The rearrangement links TRBV12-3 or TRBV12-4 to TRBJ2-2; D unclear. V dropped 10 bases and J dropped 5 bases, with 11 bases sitting between them. This CDR3 is built from 12 residues. CDR3 coding DNA: TGTGCCACCGGTTCTAGGACCGGGGAGCTGTTTTTT. This translates into CATGSRTGELFF.

The sample holds a few counts of this clonotype. The chain carries TRBV4-1 and TRBJ2-7, with 14 bases that match TRBD2. V was clipped by 4 bases and J by 7 bases; unmatched bases: 18. Germline assignment: CDR1 MGHRA and CDR2 YSYEKL. CDR3 length: 19 residues. The CDR3 reads CASSPEGTSGSPLNREQYF. DNA of the CDR3: TGCGCCAGCAGCCCAGAAGGGACTAGCGGGAGTCCTTTGAATAGGGAGCAGTACTTC.

This clonotype showed up many times. This rearrangement joins TRBV7-2 to TRBJ1-1; D is possibly TRBD1 (5 bases). CDR1 and CDR2 (germline): SGHTA, FQGNSA. V lost 0 bases, J lost 0 bases, and 14 bases lay in between. The CDR3 loop spans 17 amino acids. The CDR3 sequence: CASSLAVRGAMNTEAFF. CDR3 coding DNA: TGTGCCAGCAGCTTAGCCGTGAGGGGCGCGATGAACACTGAAGCTTTCTTT. The full variable domain, in which reference TRBV7-2 and TRBJ1-1 provide the parts outside the CDR3, is GAGVSQSPSNKVTEKGKDVELRCDPISGHTALYWYRQSLGQGLEFLIYFQGNSAPDKSGLPSDRFSAERTGGSVSTLTIQRTQQEDSAVYLCASSLAVRGAMNTEAFFGQGTRLTVV.